Detailed here is one T cell receptor (beta chain). No antigen is known for it. Amplification used 60 Vbeta primers and 13 Jbeta primers. Measured with immunoSEQ multiplex PCR; TCRdb has only the in-frame clones, and not every one. The repertoire holds around 150,000 clones, about 75% seen once, with around 3.7% in the top ten. The data stem from a study of cytomegalovirus exposure and HLA in healthy donors. Study findings and constraints: Earlier analysis looked at TCR beta V segments, and most were productive about 90% or about 30% of the time.

CDR1 and CDR2 (germline): SGHNT, YYREEE (reference sequence). Trimming took 3 bases from V and 1 from J, leaving 7 bases between them. This CDR3 is built from 13 residues. Each donor was healthy, and each was a bone marrow donor. The source material was PBMCs. The chain employs TRBV5-4 and TRBJ1-2, with D possibly being TRBD1 (6 bases). The source of this sequence is a man aged 18 to 35 in good health and CMV-seronegative. Here the CDR3 DNA reads TGTGCCAGCAGCTCAGGGGATAACTATGGCTACACCTTC. Translation: CASSSGDNYGYTF.